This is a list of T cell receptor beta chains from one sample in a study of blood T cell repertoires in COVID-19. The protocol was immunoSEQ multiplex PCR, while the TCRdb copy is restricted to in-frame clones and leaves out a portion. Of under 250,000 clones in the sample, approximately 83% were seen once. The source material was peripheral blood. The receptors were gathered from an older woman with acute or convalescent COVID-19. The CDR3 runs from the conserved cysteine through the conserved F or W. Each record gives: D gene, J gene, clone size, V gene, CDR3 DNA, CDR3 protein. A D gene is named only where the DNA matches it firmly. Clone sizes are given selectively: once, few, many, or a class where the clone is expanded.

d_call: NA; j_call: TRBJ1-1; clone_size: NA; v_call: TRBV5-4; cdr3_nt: TGTGCCAGCAGCTTACAGGGACCGAACACTGAAGCTTTCTTT; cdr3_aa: CASSLQGPNTEAFF
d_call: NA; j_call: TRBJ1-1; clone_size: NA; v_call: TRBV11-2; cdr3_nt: TGTGCCAGCAGCTTAGTCGACAAGAACACTGAAGCTTTCTTT; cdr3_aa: CASSLVDKNTEAFF
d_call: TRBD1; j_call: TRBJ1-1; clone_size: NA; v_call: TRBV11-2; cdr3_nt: TGTGCCAGCAGCTTAGATTTAGGGGGCTATGCTGAAGCTTTCTTT; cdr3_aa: CASSLDLGGYAEAFF
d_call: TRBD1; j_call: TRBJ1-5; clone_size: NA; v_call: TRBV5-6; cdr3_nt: TGTGCCAGCAGCTTGTTCAGGGACAGGGACAATCAGCCCCAGCATTTT; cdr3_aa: CASSLFRDRDNQPQHF
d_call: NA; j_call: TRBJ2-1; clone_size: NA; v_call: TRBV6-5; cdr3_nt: TGTGCCAGCAGTTACTCGTCGGGAGTGAATGAGCAGTTCTTC; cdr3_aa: CASSYSSGVNEQFF
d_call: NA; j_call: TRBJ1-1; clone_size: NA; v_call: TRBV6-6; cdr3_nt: TGTGCCAGCATATCCCCTATGAACACTGAAGCTTTCTTT; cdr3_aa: CASISPMNTEAFF
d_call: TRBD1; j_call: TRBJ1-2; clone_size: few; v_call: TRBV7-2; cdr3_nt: TGTGCCAGCAGCTTAGGGGGGACAGGGTTTGGCTACACCTTC; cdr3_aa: CASSLGGTGFGYTF
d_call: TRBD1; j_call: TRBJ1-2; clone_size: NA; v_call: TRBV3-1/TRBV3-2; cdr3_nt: TGTGCCAGCAGCCTCAGGGGGCGCGATGGCTACACCTTC; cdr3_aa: CASSLRGRDGYTF
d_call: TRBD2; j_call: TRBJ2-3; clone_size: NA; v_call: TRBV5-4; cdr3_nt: TGTGCCAGCAGCACAAAAACTAGCGGGCTCACAGATACGCAGTATTTT; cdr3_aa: CASSTKTSGLTDTQYF
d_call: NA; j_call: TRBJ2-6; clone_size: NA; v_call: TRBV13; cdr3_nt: TGTGCCAGCAGCCTACAAATCGGAGGAGCTGGGGCCAACGTCCTGACTTTC; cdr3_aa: CASSLQIGGAGANVLTF
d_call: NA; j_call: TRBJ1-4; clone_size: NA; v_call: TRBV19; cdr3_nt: TGTGCCAGTAGAAACCCGGGGGACCCTAATGAAAAACTGTTTTTT; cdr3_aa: CASRNPGDPNEKLFF
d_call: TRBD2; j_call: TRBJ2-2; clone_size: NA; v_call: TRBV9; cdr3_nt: TGTGCCAGCGCTCCGGGGGGAGTGAACACCGGGGAGCTGTTTTTT; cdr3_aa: CASAPGGVNTGELFF
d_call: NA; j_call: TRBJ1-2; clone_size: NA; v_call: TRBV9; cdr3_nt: TGTGCCAGCAGCGTAAAGCCTAACTATGGCTACACCTTC; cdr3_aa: CASSVKPNYGYTF
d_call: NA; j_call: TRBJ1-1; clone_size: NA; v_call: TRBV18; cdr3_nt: TGTGCCAGCTCACAACTCCTGGACACTGAAGCTTTCTTT; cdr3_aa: CASSQLLDTEAFF
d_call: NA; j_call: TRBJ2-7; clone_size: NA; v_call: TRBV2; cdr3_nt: TGTGCCAGCAGCATACAGGGAGACGAGCAGTACTTC; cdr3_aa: CASSIQGDEQYF
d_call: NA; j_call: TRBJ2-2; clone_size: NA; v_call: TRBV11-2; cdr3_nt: TGTGCCAGCAGCTTAGATAGAGCTACCGGGGAGCTGTTTTTT; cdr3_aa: CASSLDRATGELFF
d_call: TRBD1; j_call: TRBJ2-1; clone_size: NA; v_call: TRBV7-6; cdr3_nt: TGTGCCAGCAGCTTAGAAGCAGGGGGCTACAATGAGCAGTTCTTC; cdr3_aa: CASSLEAGGYNEQFF
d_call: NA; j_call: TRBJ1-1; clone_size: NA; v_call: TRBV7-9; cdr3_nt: TGTGCCAGCAGCTTAGCGAGCGGGTACGGGGCCCGGGCCACTGAAGCTTTCTTT; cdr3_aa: CASSLASGYGARATEAFF
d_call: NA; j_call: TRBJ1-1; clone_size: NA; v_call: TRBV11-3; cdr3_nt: TGTGCCAGCAGCTTATCCACAGGAAACACTGAAGCTTTCTTT; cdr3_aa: CASSLSTGNTEAFF
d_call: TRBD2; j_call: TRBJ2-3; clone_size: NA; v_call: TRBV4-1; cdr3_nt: TGCGCCAGCAGCCCTGGGGCGGGGGGGATAGATACGCAGTATTTT; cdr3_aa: CASSPGAGGIDTQYF
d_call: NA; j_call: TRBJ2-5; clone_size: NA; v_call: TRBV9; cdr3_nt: TGTGCCAGCAGCGTAGCAGGGCAGATAGAGACCCAGTACTTC; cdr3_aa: CASSVAGQIETQYF
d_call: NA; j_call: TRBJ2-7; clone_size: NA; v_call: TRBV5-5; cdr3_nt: TGTGCCAGCAGCCAGGGTTTCTACGAGCAGTACTTC; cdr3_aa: CASSQGFYEQYF
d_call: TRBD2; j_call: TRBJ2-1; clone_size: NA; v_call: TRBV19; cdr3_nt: TGTGCCAGTAGACCAGCGGGGGGGCGGAACAATGAGCAGTTCTTC; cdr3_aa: CASRPAGGRNNEQFF
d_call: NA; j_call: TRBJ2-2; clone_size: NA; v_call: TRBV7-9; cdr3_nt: TGTGCCAGCAGCTTAACCGATCGGTCGGAGCTGTTTTTT; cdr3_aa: CASSLTDRSELFF
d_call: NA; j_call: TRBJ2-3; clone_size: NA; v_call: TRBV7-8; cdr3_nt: TGTGCCAGCAGCTTAGTATCAGTAGGGGGACAAGTTAGAATAACAGATACGCAGTATTTT; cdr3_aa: CASSLVSVGGQVRITDTQYF
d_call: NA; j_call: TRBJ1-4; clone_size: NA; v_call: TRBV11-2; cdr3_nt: TGTGCCAGCACCCGCCTTGGGCGGGGGCTAAATGAAAAACTGTTTTTT; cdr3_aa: CASTRLGRGLNEKLFF
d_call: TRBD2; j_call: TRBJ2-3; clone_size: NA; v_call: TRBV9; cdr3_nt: TGTGCCAGCAGCAAGGTAGCGGGGGGCAGAGATACGCAGTATTTT; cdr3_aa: CASSKVAGGRDTQYF
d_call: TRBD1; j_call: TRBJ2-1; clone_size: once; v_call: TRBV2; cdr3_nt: TGTGCCAGCTGGGGACAGGCCAATCACTACAATGAGCAGTTCTTC; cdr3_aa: CASWGQANHYNEQFF
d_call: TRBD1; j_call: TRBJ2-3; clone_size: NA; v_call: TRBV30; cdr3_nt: TGTGCCTGGAGTGTAAGGACAGGGACAGATACGCAGTATTTT; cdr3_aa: CAWSVRTGTDTQYF
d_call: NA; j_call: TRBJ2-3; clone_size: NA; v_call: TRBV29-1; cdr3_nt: TGCAGCGTCGGGGGTAAATTACTCACAGATACGCAGTATTTT; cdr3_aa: CSVGGKLLTDTQYF
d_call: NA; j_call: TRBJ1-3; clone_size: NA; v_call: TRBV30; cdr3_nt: TGTGCCTGGAGTGTACAAGTCCGAAACACCATATATTTT; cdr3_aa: CAWSVQVRNTIYF
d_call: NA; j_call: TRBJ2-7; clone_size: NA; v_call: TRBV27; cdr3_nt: TGTGCCAGCAGTTTCGCTAGTGGAAGCTACGAGCAGTACTTC; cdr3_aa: CASSFASGSYEQYF
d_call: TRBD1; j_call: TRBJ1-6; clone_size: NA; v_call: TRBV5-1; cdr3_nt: TGCGCCAGCAGCTCTGGGACAGGGGATAGGTCCTATAATTCACCCCTCCACTTT; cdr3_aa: CASSSGTGDRSYNSPLHF
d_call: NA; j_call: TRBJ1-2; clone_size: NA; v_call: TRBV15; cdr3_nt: TGTGCCACCAGCAGAGATCAAAAATGGACAGTCAACGGCTACACCTTC; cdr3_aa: CATSRDQKWTVNGYTF
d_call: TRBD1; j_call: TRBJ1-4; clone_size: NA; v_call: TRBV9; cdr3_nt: TGTGCCAGCAGCGTAAAGGGACAGGGGAATGAAAAACTGTTTTTT; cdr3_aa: CASSVKGQGNEKLFF
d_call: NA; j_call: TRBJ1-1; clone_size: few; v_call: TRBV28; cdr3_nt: TGTGCCAGCAGTTCGGTAGGAGGGACTGAAGCTTTCTTT; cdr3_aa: CASSSVGGTEAFF
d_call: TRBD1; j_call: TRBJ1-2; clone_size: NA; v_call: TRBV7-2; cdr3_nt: TGTGCCAGCAGCTCGGACAGGAGTAACTATGGCTACACCTTC; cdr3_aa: CASSSDRSNYGYTF
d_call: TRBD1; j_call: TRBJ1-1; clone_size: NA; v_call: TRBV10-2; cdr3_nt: TGCGCCAGCAAGGGGACAGGGGACACTGAAGCTTTCTTT; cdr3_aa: CASKGTGDTEAFF
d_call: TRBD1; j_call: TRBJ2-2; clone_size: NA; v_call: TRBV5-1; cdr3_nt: TGCGCCAGCAGCCCGACAGGGGCCCCCGGGGAGCTGTTTTTT; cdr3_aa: CASSPTGAPGELFF
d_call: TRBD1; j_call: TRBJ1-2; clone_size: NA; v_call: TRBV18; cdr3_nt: TGTGCCAGCTCGGAGTGGACAGGGGCCAACTATGGCTACACCTTC; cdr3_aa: CASSEWTGANYGYTF
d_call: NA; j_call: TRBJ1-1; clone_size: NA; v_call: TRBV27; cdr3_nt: TGTGCCAGCAGTTCTTTGGGGGGGAACACTGAAGCTTTCTTT; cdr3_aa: CASSSLGGNTEAFF
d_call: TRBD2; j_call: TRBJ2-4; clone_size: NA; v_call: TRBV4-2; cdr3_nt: TGTGCCAGCAGCCAAGATTGGGCTAGCGGAAAGAACATTCAGTACTTC; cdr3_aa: CASSQDWASGKNIQYF
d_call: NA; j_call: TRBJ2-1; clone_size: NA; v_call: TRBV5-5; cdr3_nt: TGTGCCAGCAGCTTGATCGGGGACAATGAGCAGTTCTTC; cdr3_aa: CASSLIGDNEQFF
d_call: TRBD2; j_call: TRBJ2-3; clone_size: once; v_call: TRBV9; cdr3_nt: TGTGCCAGCAGCGTAGGAAACGGGGGGGCCGCGGATACGCAGTATTTT; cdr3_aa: CASSVGNGGAADTQYF
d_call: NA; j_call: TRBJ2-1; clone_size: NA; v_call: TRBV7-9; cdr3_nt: TGTGCCAGCAGCTTACCGGGTAATGAGCAGTTCTTC; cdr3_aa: CASSLPGNEQFF
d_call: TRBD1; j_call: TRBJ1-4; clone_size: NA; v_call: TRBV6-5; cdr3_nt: TGTGCCAGCAGCGACCGGGACAGGGGTAATGAAAAACTGTTTTTT; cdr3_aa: CASSDRDRGNEKLFF
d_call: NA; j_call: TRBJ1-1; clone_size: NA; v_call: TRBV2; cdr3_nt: TGTGCCAGCATATGGACAAACACTGAAGCTTTCTTT; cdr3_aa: CASIWTNTEAFF
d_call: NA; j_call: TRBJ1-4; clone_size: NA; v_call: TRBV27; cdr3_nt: TGTGCCAGCAGCCCCTTCCTTAATGAAAAACTGTTTTTT; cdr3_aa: CASSPFLNEKLFF
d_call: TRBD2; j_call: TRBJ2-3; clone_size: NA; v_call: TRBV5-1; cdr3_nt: TGCGCCAGCAGCTCCCCAACTAGCGGAGCTAGCACAGATACGCAGTATTTT; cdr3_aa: CASSSPTSGASTDTQYF
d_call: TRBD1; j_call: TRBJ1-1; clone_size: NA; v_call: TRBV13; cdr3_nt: TGTGCCAGCAGCTTTAGACAGGGCACTGAAGCTTTCTTT; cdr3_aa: CASSFRQGTEAFF
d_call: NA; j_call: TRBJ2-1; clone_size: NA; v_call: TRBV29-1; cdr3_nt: TGCAGCGTTCGAGGAGAGGGAGGCTCCTACAATGAGCAGTTCTTC; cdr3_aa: CSVRGEGGSYNEQFF
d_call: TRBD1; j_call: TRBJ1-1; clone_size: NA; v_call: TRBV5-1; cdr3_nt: TGCGCCAGCAGGATAACAGGGGACACTGAAGCTTTCTTT; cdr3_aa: CASRITGDTEAFF